What follows are 5 T cell receptor beta chains derived from one specimen sequenced in a study of regulatory T cells in long-lasting Graves disease. Relying on iRepertoire HTBI primers and Arm-PCR of CDR3 regions, the team built TCR beta libraries. Via MiXCR, TCRdb re-called the multiplex PCR reads, giving one row per CDR3 protein. The table shows about 660,000 distinct CDR3 sequences, with 25% to 35% occurring only once. Time point in this sample: persistent/refractory GD, antithyroid drugs over 5 years with positive TRAb. Scientists built the TCR library using RNA that was extracted from PBMCs. Sequenced material: peripheral blood mononuclear cells (PBMCs), taken when the disease was refractory, from a patient treated with antithyroid drugs. The receptors were gathered from a female donor with Graves disease.

CDR3 in amino acids: CASSPGDMESYSYEQYF. CDR3 DNA sequence: TGTGCCAGCTCACCTGGTGATATGGAGAGCTACTCCTACGAGCAGTACTTC. This chain joins TRBV18 and TRBJ2-7; D is ambiguous. The CDR3 consists of 17 residues. From germline, CDR1 is KGHSH and CDR2 LQKENI. V dropped 3 bases and J dropped 0 bases, with 18 bases sitting between them.

The chain carries TRBV7-2 and TRBJ2-7, with unresolved D. CDR3 size: 13 residues. With 1 base removed from V and 5 bases from J, the gap between germline ends came to 9 bases. CDR1 is SGHTA, CDR2 FQGNSA, per germline. Here the CDR3 reads CASSLVVEDEQYF. CDR3 in DNA: TGTGCCAGCAGCTTAGTTGTAGAGGACGAGCAGTACTTC.

The chain links TRBV30 to TRBJ1-5; D is perhaps TRBD1 (5 bases). This CDR3 has 16 amino acids. Trimming shortened V by 0 bases and J by 0 bases, and 12 bases separated the two germline ends. The germline CDR1 and CDR2 sequences are GTSNPN and SVGIG (reference sequence). The DNA for the CDR3 is TGTGCCTGGAGTGTACGGGACCACCATAGCAATCAGCCCCAGCATTTT. Its translation: CAWSVRDHHSNQPQHF. Together with reference TRBV30 and TRBJ1-5, the CDR3 gives the full variable domain: SQTIHQWPATLVQPVGSPLSLECTVEGTSNPNLYWYRQAAGRGLQLLFYSVGIGQISSEVPQNLSASRPQDRQFILSSKKLLLSDSGFYLCAWSVRDHHSNQPQHFGDGTRLSIL.

The V call is TRBV6-2 or TRBV6-3, the J call TRBJ2-7, with 10 bases aligning to TRBD1. The germline V gene encodes CDR1 MNHEY and CDR2 SVGEGT. Trimming took 1 base from V and 4 from J; bases not matched to a gene: 1. This CDR3 contains 14 residues. The CDR3 DNA reads as TGTGCCAGCAGTTACTGGGACAGGGGATACGAGCAGTACTTC. It yields the protein CASSYWDRGYEQYF.

This rearrangement joins TRBV16 to TRBJ2-7; unclear D gene. Germline V gives CDR1 KGHSY, CDR2 FQNENV. The CDR3 is made up of 12 amino acids. V lost 4 bases and J 3 bases, leaving 7 bases between the germline ends. The chain's CDR3 is CASSRKGYEQYF. The CDR3 DNA reads as TGTGCCAGCAGCCGCAAAGGCTACGAGCAGTACTTC.